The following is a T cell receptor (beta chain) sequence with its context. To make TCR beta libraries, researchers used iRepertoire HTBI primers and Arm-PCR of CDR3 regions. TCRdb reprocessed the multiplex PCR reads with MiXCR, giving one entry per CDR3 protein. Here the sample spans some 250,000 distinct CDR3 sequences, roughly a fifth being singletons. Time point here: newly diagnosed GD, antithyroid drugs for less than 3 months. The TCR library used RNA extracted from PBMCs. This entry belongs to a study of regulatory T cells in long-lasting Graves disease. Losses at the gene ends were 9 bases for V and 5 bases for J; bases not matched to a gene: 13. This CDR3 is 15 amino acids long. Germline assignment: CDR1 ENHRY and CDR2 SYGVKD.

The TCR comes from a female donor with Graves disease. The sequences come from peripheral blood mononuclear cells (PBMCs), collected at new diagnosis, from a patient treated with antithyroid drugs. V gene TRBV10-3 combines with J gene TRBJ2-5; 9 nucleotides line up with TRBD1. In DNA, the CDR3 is TGTGCCATTAAAACCGGGACAGGGAGGTCCGAGACCCAGTACTTC. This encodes CAIKTGTGRSETQYF.